The source of this T cell receptor (beta chain) is a study of blood T cell repertoires in COVID-19. Only one count was recorded for this clone. Assay used: immunoSEQ multiplex PCR; TCRdb lists only in-frame clones, some missing. The repertoire holds 110,000 to 150,000 clones, with roughly 78% as singletons. The sample was PBMCs or T cells enriched from blood (not recorded which). The source is a woman aged 50 to 65 who had recovered from COVID-19.

Here the CDR3 DNA reads TGTGCCAGTAGTCACAGGGGGCTTAGCTACGAGCAGTACTTC. Its protein is CASSHRGLSYEQYF. The V gene is TRBV19, the J gene TRBJ2-7; 9 nucleotides agree with TRBD1. Germline assignment: CDR1 LNHDA and CDR2 SQIVND (reference sequence). Trimming removed 5 bases from V and 3 bases from J; junction bases left unmatched: 5. The CDR3 is 14 residues long.